This T cell receptor beta chain derives from a study of CD8+ T cells in alopecia areata. In the study overall: Using the percentage of affected scalp area, treated patients' severity was scored.

Study-wide points: Lesional scalp, notably in alopecia totalis/universalis, had clonality above that of normal scalp. Against the mouse data, patients shared TCRs less clearly, possibly for HLA reasons.

Germline CDR1 SEHNR, CDR2 FQNEAQ (reference sequence). The V gene end was trimmed by 7 bases and the J gene end by 6 bases; junction bases not matched to a gene: 13. This CDR3 comprises 15 residues. In regard to this clone: What it binds is unknown.

Following RNA extraction, reverse transcription yielded cDNA that acted as the sequencing template. The table came from immunoSEQ multiplex PCR; TCRdb's copy has only in-frame clones and leaves some out. The table lists fewer than 250,000 clones, more than 30% of them singletons, with around 0.48% in the top ten. The treatment here: oral pan-JAK inhibitor, 5-10 mg twice daily. In alopecia areata patients, both lesional scalp punch biopsies and peripheral blood were collected. This receptor was taken from a human donor with alopecia areata. The genes are TRBV7-9 and TRBJ2-7; TRBD1 matches at 9 bases. The sample here was CD4+ T cells sorted from blood, taken between weeks 30 and 35, from a patient treated with tofacitinib. CDR3 sequence reads: CASTPGTGNFLEQYF. For the CDR3, the DNA is TGTGCCAGCACCCCAGGGACAGGGAATTTTCTCGAGCAGTACTTC.